One and the same sample provided the 8 T cell receptor beta chains below, sequenced in a study of neurological immune-mediated disorders. TCRdb passed the 5' RACE reads through MiXCR, listing each CDR3 protein once. The sample lists tens of thousands of distinct CDR3 sequences; 2.5% were seen once. Sequencing used PBMCs. Every receptor here comes from a man aged 45-65 years with multiple sclerosis.

This clonotype was observed at least ten times. The rearrangement joins TRBV7-2 to TRBJ2-7; D is uncertain. Germline V CDR1 and CDR2: SGHTA, FQGNSA. Between the trimmed V and J ends, which lost 3 bases and 3 bases, there was a span of 15 bases. The CDR3 is 15 residues long. The CDR3: CASSLERQVYYEQYF. In nucleotides, the CDR3 is TGTGCCAGCAGCTTGGAGAGACAAGTGTACTACGAGCAGTACTTC.

This clonotype was observed at least ten times. The chain joins TRBV20-1 to TRBJ2-1, with D hard to call. The CDR3 is made up of 12 amino acids. Germline assignment: CDR1 DFQATT and CDR2 SNEGSKA (reference sequence). Deletions cut 3 bases from V and 2 bases from J, with 5 bases between. CDR3 coding DNA: TGCAGTGCTAGTACACCCTACAATGAGCAGTTCTTC. It encodes CSASTPYNEQFF.

This clonotype appeared many times. CDR3 bases: TGCGCCAGCAGCTTGGCTAGCGGGGGATACGAGCAGTACTTC. Protein product: CASSLASGGYEQYF. The V and J genes are TRBV5-1 and TRBJ2-7; 10 nucleotides align to TRBD2. Germline-derived CDR1 and CDR2 are SGHRS and YFSETQ. Trimming took 0 bases from V and 4 from J; bases not matched to a gene: 1. This CDR3 is 14 amino acids long.

This clonotype has a count of ten or more. The chain is built from TRBV9 and TRBJ1-5; D may be TRBD1 (5 bases). V lost 0 bases and J lost 9, with 19 bases in between. The germline CDR1 and CDR2 sequences are SGDLS and YYNGEE. The CDR3 is made up of 16 amino acids. The CDR3 coding sequence is TGTGCCAGCAGCGTAGACGGGGGAGGGCAGGGACGGCCCCAGCATTTT. Its protein is CASSVDGGGQGRPQHF.

This clonotype was observed at least ten times. The chain combines TRBV5-6 with TRBJ2-7; tentatively, D is TRBD2 (5 bases). Germline V gene sequence: CDR1 SGHDT, CDR2 YYEEEE. Trimming removed 2 bases from V and 0 bases from J, with 12 bases in between. The length of the CDR3 is 15 residues. The CDR3 loop reads CASSFGSVSSYEQYF. CDR3 in DNA: TGTGCCAGCAGCTTTGGTAGCGTAAGCTCCTACGAGCAGTACTTC.

This clonotype has ten or more counts. The chain uses TRBV7-8 and TRBJ1-5, with D perhaps matching TRBD1 (5 bases). V dropped 5 bases and J dropped 1 base, with 21 bases sitting between them. This CDR3 region has 18 residues. The germline V gene has CDR1 SGHVS and CDR2 FQNEAQ. The CDR3 loop reads CASSQWSGQGLSNQPQHF. CDR3 DNA: TGTGCCAGCAGCCAGTGGTCCGGGCAGGGTCTGAGCAATCAGCCCCAGCATTTT.

This clonotype was recorded many times. The V gene is TRBV6-1, the J gene TRBJ1-2, with D hard to call. The germline CDR1 and CDR2 sequences are MNHNS and SASEGT. The CDR3 runs 13 residues. Trimming left V 7 bases short and J 0 bases short, with 9 bases between. The CDR3 region is CASTWPTNYGYTF. CDR3 coding DNA: TGTGCCAGCACGTGGCCCACTAACTATGGCTACACCTTC.

This clonotype occurred many times. The chain combines TRBV7-9 with TRBJ1-2; D uncertain. V was clipped by 5 bases and J by 2 bases, with 9 bases between them. CDR3 length: 13 residues. In germline, CDR1 is SEHNR, CDR2 FQNEAQ (reference sequence). In DNA, the CDR3 is TGTGCCAGCAGCGATGACTCCAACTATGGCTACACCTTC. Protein product: CASSDDSNYGYTF. Looking up the rest from reference TRBV7-9 and TRBJ1-2 gives the full variable domain: DTGVSQNPRHKITKRGQNVTFRCDPISEHNRLYWYRQTLGQGPEFLTYFQNEAQLEKSRLLSDRFSAERPKGSFSTLEIQRTEQGDSAMYLCASSDDSNYGYTFGSGTRLTVV.